This T cell receptor (beta chain) stems from a study of blood T cell repertoires in COVID-19. As for the study in general: The samples span acute and convalescent COVID-19 from the United States, Italy and Spain.

This clone is a singleton in its sample. Authors' processing steps: Estimation of nucleated cell counts relied on the amplification of reference gene primers. Here immunoSEQ multiplex PCR was the method, and the copy in TCRdb shows in-frame clones only, minus some. That table supplies the V and J calls and clone size; D and trimming were determined from the DNA. Among approximately 50,000 clones, 80% to 95% were seen once, and the ten largest hold around 6.5%. Sequencing input: peripheral blood. The TCR was taken from a man aged 50 to 60 with active COVID-19.

As DNA, the CDR3 is TGTGCCAGCAGTGCTACTCCAGGGGGCGCGGACGACACTGAAGCTTTCTTT. This sequence encodes CASSATPGGADDTEAFF. The chain recombines TRBV28 with TRBJ1-1; TRBD1 matches at 8 bases. Trimming at V came to 5 bases and at J to 3 bases, leaving 14 bases not matched to a gene. The CDR3 contains 17 residues. Germline assignment: CDR1 MDHEN and CDR2 SYDVKM.